Listed below are T cell receptor beta chains from one sample, sequenced in a study of T-cell memory formation after mild COVID-19. Via MiXCR, TCRdb re-called the 5' RACE reads, giving one row per CDR3 protein. The table records nearly 250,000 distinct CDR3 sequences, 15% of them present only once. The sequencing sample was made of PBMCs or a T cell subset sorted from them (not recorded which). Source of these receptors: an adult woman who had mild COVID-19 (a few samples of this study predate the infection). Cell type and time point are not known. Both conserved end residues are part of each CDR3. D genes are given only for firm matches. For some rows the clone size is stated as once, few or many, or as a class when expanded; others skip it.

cdr3_length: 13; d_call: .; v_call: TRBV21-1; clone_size: few; j_call: TRBJ2-7; cdr3_aa: CASSTRRSYEQYF; cdr3_nt: TGTGCCAGCAGCACTCGACGGAGCTACGAGCAGTACTTC
cdr3_length: 12; d_call: .; v_call: TRBV30; clone_size: .; j_call: TRBJ1-1; cdr3_aa: CAWSADLSRAFF; cdr3_nt: TGTGCCTGGAGTGCTGACTTATCTCGTGCTTTCTTT
cdr3_length: 14; d_call: .; v_call: TRBV11-2; clone_size: few; j_call: TRBJ2-5; cdr3_aa: CASSLRDPQETQYF; cdr3_nt: TGTGCCAGCAGCCTCCGGGACCCTCAAGAGACCCAGTACTTC
cdr3_length: 13; d_call: .; v_call: TRBV30; clone_size: .; j_call: TRBJ1-2; cdr3_aa: CAWSVGGLYGYTF; cdr3_nt: TGTGCCTGGAGTGTAGGGGGACTTTATGGCTACACCTTC
cdr3_length: 13; d_call: TRBD1; v_call: TRBV12-3/TRBV12-4; clone_size: many; j_call: TRBJ1-2; cdr3_aa: CASSKDRGYGYTF; cdr3_nt: TGTGCCAGCAGTAAAGACAGGGGCTATGGCTACACCTTC
cdr3_length: 17; d_call: .; v_call: TRBV7-9; clone_size: many; j_call: TRBJ2-3; cdr3_aa: CASSPRDFTFPTDTQYF; cdr3_nt: TGTGCCAGCAGCCCAAGGGACTTCACCTTCCCCACAGATACGCAGTATTTT
cdr3_length: 15; d_call: TRBD1; v_call: TRBV7-8; clone_size: few; j_call: TRBJ1-1; cdr3_aa: CASSLAHRGNTEAFF; cdr3_nt: TGTGCCAGCAGCTTAGCCCACAGGGGGAACACTGAAGCTTTCTTT
cdr3_length: 17; d_call: TRBD2; v_call: TRBV7-2; clone_size: .; j_call: TRBJ2-1; cdr3_aa: CASSPPGLAGGMGEQFF; cdr3_nt: TGTGCCAGCAGCCCCCCGGGACTAGCGGGAGGAATGGGTGAGCAGTTCTTC
cdr3_length: 13; d_call: .; v_call: TRBV5-5; clone_size: few; j_call: TRBJ1-2; cdr3_aa: CASSLNIIYGYTF; cdr3_nt: TGTGCCAGCAGCCTGAACATAATCTATGGCTACACCTTC
cdr3_length: 12; d_call: TRBD1; v_call: TRBV20-1; clone_size: .; j_call: TRBJ2-7; cdr3_aa: CSARVDRGEQYF; cdr3_nt: TGCAGTGCTAGAGTAGACAGGGGAGAGCAGTACTTC
cdr3_length: 14; d_call: .; v_call: TRBV12-3/TRBV12-4; clone_size: few; j_call: TRBJ1-2; cdr3_aa: CASSLASQGQGYTF; cdr3_nt: TGTGCCAGCAGTTTAGCTTCACAGGGCCAAGGCTACACCTTC
cdr3_length: 12; d_call: .; v_call: TRBV5-5; clone_size: few; j_call: TRBJ2-3; cdr3_aa: CASTLWGDTQYF; cdr3_nt: TGTGCCAGCACTCTCTGGGGAGATACGCAGTATTTT
cdr3_length: 14; d_call: TRBD1; v_call: TRBV5-1; clone_size: many; j_call: TRBJ1-1; cdr3_aa: CASSPGTGNTEAFF; cdr3_nt: TGCGCCAGCAGCCCTGGGACAGGGAACACTGAAGCTTTCTTT
cdr3_length: 17; d_call: .; v_call: TRBV6-5; clone_size: few; j_call: TRBJ1-1; cdr3_aa: CASSYQRGGGLKTEAFF; cdr3_nt: TGTGCCAGCAGTTACCAGCGTGGGGGGGGGTTGAAGACTGAAGCTTTCTTT
cdr3_length: 14; d_call: .; v_call: TRBV7-2; clone_size: .; j_call: TRBJ2-2; cdr3_aa: CASSFGGNTGELFF; cdr3_nt: TGTGCCAGCAGCTTCGGGGGAAACACCGGGGAGCTGTTTTTT
cdr3_length: 15; d_call: .; v_call: TRBV25-1; clone_size: .; j_call: TRBJ2-5; cdr3_aa: CASSDLAAYQETQYF; cdr3_nt: TGTGCCAGCAGTGACCTGGCCGCGTACCAAGAGACCCAGTACTTC
cdr3_length: 17; d_call: TRBD2; v_call: TRBV19; clone_size: few; j_call: TRBJ2-3; cdr3_aa: CATQPWGSGRGTDTQYF; cdr3_nt: TGTGCCACCCAGCCCTGGGGTAGCGGGAGAGGCACAGATACGCAGTATTTT
cdr3_length: 17; d_call: TRBD1; v_call: TRBV6-1; clone_size: few; j_call: TRBJ1-2; cdr3_aa: CASSDWTGIGANYGYTF; cdr3_nt: TGTGCCAGCAGTGACTGGACAGGGATTGGGGCTAACTATGGCTACACCTTC
cdr3_length: 18; d_call: TRBD1; v_call: TRBV6-5; clone_size: .; j_call: TRBJ2-1; cdr3_aa: CASSYSPQGFSSYNEQFF; cdr3_nt: TGTGCCAGCAGTTACTCTCCACAGGGGTTCAGCTCCTACAATGAGCAGTTCTTC
cdr3_length: 13; d_call: TRBD1; v_call: TRBV5-1; clone_size: .; j_call: TRBJ2-1; cdr3_aa: CSSSSPPLRGQFF; cdr3_nt: TGCTCCAGCAGCTCTCCCCCCCTCAGGGGGCAATTCTTC
cdr3_length: 12; d_call: .; v_call: TRBV7-9; clone_size: .; j_call: TRBJ2-3; cdr3_aa: CASSHLVDTQYF; cdr3_nt: TGTGCCAGCAGCCACTTAGTAGATACGCAGTATTTT
cdr3_length: 16; d_call: TRBD2; v_call: TRBV6-5; clone_size: .; j_call: TRBJ2-3; cdr3_aa: CASSRWTSGVADTQYF; cdr3_nt: TGTGCCAGCAGTCGCTGGACTAGCGGGGTTGCAGATACGCAGTATTTT
cdr3_length: 17; d_call: TRBD1; v_call: TRBV6-6; clone_size: few; j_call: TRBJ1-5; cdr3_aa: CASRSQTGPFSNQPQHF; cdr3_nt: TGTGCCAGCAGGTCCCAGACAGGGCCTTTTAGCAATCAGCCCCAGCATTTT
cdr3_length: 14; d_call: .; v_call: TRBV5-1; clone_size: .; j_call: TRBJ1-1; cdr3_aa: CASRTHTGNTEAFF; cdr3_nt: TGCGCCAGCAGAACCCACACAGGGAACACTGAAGCTTTCTTT
cdr3_length: 15; d_call: TRBD2; v_call: TRBV6-5; clone_size: few; j_call: TRBJ2-1; cdr3_aa: CASRASGRPGSEQFF; cdr3_nt: TGTGCCAGCAGGGCCAGCGGGAGGCCGGGGAGTGAGCAGTTCTTC
cdr3_length: 15; d_call: TRBD1; v_call: TRBV10-3; clone_size: few; j_call: TRBJ1-2; cdr3_aa: CAISEREGARYGYTF; cdr3_nt: TGTGCCATCAGTGAGAGGGAGGGGGCGCGCTATGGCTACACCTTC
cdr3_length: 14; d_call: TRBD2; v_call: TRBV9; clone_size: .; j_call: TRBJ2-7; cdr3_aa: CASSTHSGGYEQYF; cdr3_nt: TGTGCCAGCAGCACGCATAGCGGGGGTTACGAGCAGTACTTC
cdr3_length: 16; d_call: TRBD1; v_call: TRBV15; clone_size: few; j_call: TRBJ1-1; cdr3_aa: CATSRTTTGRDREAFF; cdr3_nt: TGTGCCACCAGCAGAACCACGACAGGGCGGGACCGAGAAGCTTTCTTT
cdr3_length: 15; d_call: .; v_call: TRBV10-3; clone_size: .; j_call: TRBJ1-6; cdr3_aa: CASGLGGSYNSPLHF; cdr3_nt: TGTGCCAGCGGTCTTGGGGGATCCTATAATTCACCCCTCCACTTT
cdr3_length: 16; d_call: TRBD1; v_call: TRBV7-2; clone_size: many; j_call: TRBJ1-2; cdr3_aa: CASSLGTGTGNSGYTF; cdr3_nt: TGTGCCAGCAGCTTAGGGACCGGGACAGGGAACTCCGGCTACACCTTC
cdr3_length: 15; d_call: .; v_call: TRBV7-8; clone_size: .; j_call: TRBJ1-5; cdr3_aa: CASSLVPYSNQPQHF; cdr3_nt: TGTGCCAGCAGCTTAGTACCGTATAGCAATCAGCCCCAGCATTTT
cdr3_length: 17; d_call: .; v_call: TRBV27; clone_size: .; j_call: TRBJ1-6; cdr3_aa: CASSLRRERVGNSPLHF; cdr3_nt: TGTGCCAGCAGTTTGCGGCGGGAGAGGGTGGGCAATTCACCCCTCCACTTT
cdr3_length: 15; d_call: .; v_call: TRBV7-2; clone_size: few; j_call: TRBJ2-7; cdr3_aa: CASSPTPSNSYEQYF; cdr3_nt: TGTGCCAGCAGCCCCACCCCAAGCAACTCCTACGAGCAGTACTTC
cdr3_length: 13; d_call: .; v_call: TRBV12-3/TRBV12-4; clone_size: .; j_call: TRBJ1-5; cdr3_aa: CASSVGRGQPQHF; cdr3_nt: TGTGCCAGCAGTGTGGGAAGGGGTCAGCCCCAGCATTTT
cdr3_length: 13; d_call: .; v_call: TRBV7-3; clone_size: .; j_call: TRBJ2-2; cdr3_aa: CASSFLGGGELFF; cdr3_nt: TGTGCCAGCAGCTTCCTGGGGGGCGGGGAGCTGTTTTTT
cdr3_length: 17; d_call: TRBD2; v_call: TRBV20-1; clone_size: few; j_call: TRBJ2-7; cdr3_aa: CSAPFRPSGRWTYEQYF; cdr3_nt: TGCAGTGCCCCCTTTAGACCTAGCGGGAGGTGGACGTACGAGCAGTACTTC
cdr3_length: 16; d_call: .; v_call: TRBV19; clone_size: .; j_call: TRBJ2-2; cdr3_aa: CASSIALGLSTGELFF; cdr3_nt: TGTGCCAGTAGTATAGCTCTCGGGCTATCCACCGGGGAGCTGTTTTTT
cdr3_length: 14; d_call: TRBD1; v_call: TRBV7-9; clone_size: .; j_call: TRBJ1-5; cdr3_aa: CASSSGQPNQPQHF; cdr3_nt: TGTGCCAGCAGTTCGGGACAGCCCAATCAGCCCCAGCATTTT
cdr3_length: 13; d_call: .; v_call: TRBV5-5; clone_size: few; j_call: TRBJ1-2; cdr3_aa: CASSLAPNYGYTF; cdr3_nt: TGTGCCAGCAGCTTGGCTCCTAACTATGGCTACACCTTC
cdr3_length: 16; d_call: TRBD2; v_call: TRBV7-2; clone_size: many; j_call: TRBJ2-1; cdr3_aa: CASSLYGTSGSNEQFF; cdr3_nt: TGTGCCAGCAGCTTATACGGGACTAGCGGGAGTAATGAGCAGTTCTTC
cdr3_length: 15; d_call: .; v_call: TRBV14; clone_size: .; j_call: TRBJ1-2; cdr3_aa: CASSQATWTPGGYTF; cdr3_nt: TGTGCCAGCAGCCAAGCTACCTGGACGCCGGGGGGCTACACCTTC